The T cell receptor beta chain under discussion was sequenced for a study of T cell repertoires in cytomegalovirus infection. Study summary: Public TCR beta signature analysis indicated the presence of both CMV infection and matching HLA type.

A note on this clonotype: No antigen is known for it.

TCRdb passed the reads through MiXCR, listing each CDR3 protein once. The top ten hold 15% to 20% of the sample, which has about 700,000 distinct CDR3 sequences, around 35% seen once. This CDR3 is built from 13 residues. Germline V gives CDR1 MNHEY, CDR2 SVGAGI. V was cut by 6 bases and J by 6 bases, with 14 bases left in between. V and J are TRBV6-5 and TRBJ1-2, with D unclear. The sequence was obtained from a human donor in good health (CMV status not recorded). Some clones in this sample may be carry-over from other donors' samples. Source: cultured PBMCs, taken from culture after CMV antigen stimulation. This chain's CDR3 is CASSRQEANGYTF. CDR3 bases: TGTGCCAGCAGCCGCCAGGAAGCGAATGGCTACACCTTC.